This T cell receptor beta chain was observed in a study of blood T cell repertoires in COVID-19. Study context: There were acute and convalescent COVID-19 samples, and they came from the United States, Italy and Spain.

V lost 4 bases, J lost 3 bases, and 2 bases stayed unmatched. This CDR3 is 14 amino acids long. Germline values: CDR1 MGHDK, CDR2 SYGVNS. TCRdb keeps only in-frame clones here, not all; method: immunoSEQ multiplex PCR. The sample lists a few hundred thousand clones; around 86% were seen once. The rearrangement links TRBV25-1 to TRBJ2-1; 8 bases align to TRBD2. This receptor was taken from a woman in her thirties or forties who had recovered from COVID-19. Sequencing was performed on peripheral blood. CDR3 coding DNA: TGTGCCAGCAGTGGTGGGACTAGCTACAATGAGCAGTTCTTC. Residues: CASSGGTSYNEQFF. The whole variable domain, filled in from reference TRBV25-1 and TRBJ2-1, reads EADIYQTPRYLVIGTGKKITLECSQTMGHDKMYWYQQDPGMELHLIHYSYGVNSTEKGDLSSESTVSRIRTEHFPLTLESARPSHTSQYLCASSGGTSYNEQFFGPGTRLTVL.